This T cell receptor beta chain emerged from a study of blood T cell repertoires in COVID-19. On the study more broadly: Samples representing acute and convalescent COVID-19 were sourced from the United States, Italy and Spain. PBMCs, B-cell-depleted T cells, or T cells provided the cDNA or gDNA that made up the material.

V dropped 3 bases and J dropped 5 bases, with 16 bases sitting between them. The CDR3 has 16 residues. Germline values: CDR1 SGHAT, CDR2 FQDESV (reference sequence). Generated by immunoSEQ multiplex PCR, the TCRdb table keeps only in-frame clones and is missing some. The sample contains tens of thousands of clones, approximately 80% of which appear only once. The sequence was obtained from a woman aged 55 to 70 with acute or convalescent COVID-19. Sequencing was carried out using peripheral blood. The chain combines TRBV11-1 with TRBJ1-4, with a tentative D call TRBD1 (5 bases). CDR3: CASSLYGTPGNEKLFF. DNA of the CDR3: TGTGCCAGCAGCTTGTACGGGACTCCGGGGAATGAAAAACTGTTTTTT.